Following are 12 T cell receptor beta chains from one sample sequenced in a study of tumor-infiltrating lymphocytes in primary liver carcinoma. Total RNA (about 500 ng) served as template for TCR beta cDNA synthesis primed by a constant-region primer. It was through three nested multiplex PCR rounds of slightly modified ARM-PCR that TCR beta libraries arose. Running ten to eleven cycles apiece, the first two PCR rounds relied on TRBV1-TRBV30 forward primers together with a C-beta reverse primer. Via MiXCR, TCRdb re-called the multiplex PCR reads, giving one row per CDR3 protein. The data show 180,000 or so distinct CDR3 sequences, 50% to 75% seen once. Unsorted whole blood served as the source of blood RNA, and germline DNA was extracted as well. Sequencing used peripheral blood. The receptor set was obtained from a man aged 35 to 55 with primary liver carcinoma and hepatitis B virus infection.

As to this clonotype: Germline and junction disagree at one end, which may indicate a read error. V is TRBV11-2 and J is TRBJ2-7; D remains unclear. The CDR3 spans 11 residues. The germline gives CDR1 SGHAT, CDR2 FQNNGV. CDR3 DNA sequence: TGTGCAAGCAGGAACTCCGACGAGCAGTACTTC. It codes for CASRNSDEQYF.

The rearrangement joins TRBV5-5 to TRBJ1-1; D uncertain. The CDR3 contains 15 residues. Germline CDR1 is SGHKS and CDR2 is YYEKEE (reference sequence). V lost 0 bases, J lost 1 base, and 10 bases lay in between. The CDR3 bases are TGTGCCAGCAGCTTGGGACGGCACCAGAACACTGAAGCTTTCTTT. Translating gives CASSLGRHQNTEAFF.

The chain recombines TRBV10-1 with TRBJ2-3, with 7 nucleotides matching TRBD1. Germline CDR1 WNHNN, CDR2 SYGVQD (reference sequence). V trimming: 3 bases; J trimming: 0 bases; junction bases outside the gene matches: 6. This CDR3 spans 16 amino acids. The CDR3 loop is CASSDRTGASTDTQYF. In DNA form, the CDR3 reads TGCGCCAGCAGTGATCGGACAGGTGCCAGCACAGATACGCAGTATTTT.

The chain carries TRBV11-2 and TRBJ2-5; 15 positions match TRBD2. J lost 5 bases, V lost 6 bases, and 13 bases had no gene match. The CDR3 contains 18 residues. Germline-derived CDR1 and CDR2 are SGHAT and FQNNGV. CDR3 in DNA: TGTGCCAGCAGTGTAGGACCGCCGGGACTAGCGGGGGGTGAGACCCAGTACTTC. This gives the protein CASSVGPPGLAGGETQYF.

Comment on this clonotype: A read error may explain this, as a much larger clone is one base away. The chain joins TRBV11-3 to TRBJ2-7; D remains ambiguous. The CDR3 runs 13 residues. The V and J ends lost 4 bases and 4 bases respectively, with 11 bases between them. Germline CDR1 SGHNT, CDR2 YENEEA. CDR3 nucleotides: TGTGCCAGCAGCTGGGGTATAGGGTACGAGCAGTACTTC. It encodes CASSWGIGYEQYF.

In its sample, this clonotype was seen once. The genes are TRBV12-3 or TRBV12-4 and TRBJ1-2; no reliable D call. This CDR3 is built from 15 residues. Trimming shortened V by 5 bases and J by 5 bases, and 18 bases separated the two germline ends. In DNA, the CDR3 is TGTGCCAGCAGTGTCTCGAGAGGGCTCCCTTATGGCTACACCTTC. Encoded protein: CASSVSRGLPYGYTF.

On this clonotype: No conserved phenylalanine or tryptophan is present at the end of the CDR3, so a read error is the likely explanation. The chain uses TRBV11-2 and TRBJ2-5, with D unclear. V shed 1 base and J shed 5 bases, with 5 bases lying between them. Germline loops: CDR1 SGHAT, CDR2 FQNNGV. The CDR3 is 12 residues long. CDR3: CASSLGHETQYL. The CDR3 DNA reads TGTGCCAGCAGCTTAGGGCATGAGACCCAGTACCTC.

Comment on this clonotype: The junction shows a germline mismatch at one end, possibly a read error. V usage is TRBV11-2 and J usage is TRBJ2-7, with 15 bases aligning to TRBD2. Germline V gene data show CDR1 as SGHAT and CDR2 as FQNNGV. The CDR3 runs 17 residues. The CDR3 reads CVSSFGTSGRKFNEQYF. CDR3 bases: TGTGTCAGCAGCTTCGGGACTAGCGGGAGGAAATTCAATGAGCAGTACTTC.

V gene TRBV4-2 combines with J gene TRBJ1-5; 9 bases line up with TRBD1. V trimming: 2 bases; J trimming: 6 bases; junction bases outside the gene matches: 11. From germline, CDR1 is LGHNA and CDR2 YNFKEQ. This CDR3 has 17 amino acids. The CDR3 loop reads CASSQLTGGEFTQPQHF. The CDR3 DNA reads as TGTGCCAGCAGCCAACTTACAGGGGGCGAATTCACTCAGCCCCAGCATTTT.

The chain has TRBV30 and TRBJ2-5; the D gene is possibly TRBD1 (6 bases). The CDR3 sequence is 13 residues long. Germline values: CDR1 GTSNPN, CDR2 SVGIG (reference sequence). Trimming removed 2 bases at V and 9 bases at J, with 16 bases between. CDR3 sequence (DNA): TGTGCCTGGAGTCCGGGACAATTTCGGGCCCAGTACTTC. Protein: CAWSPGQFRAQYF.

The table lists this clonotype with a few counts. CDR3 DNA sequence: TGTGCCACCCGAATATCGGGACAGGGGGCCGCAGATACGCAGTATTTT. It is translated as CATRISGQGAADTQYF. The chain uses TRBV10-3 and TRBJ2-3; 12 nucleotides agree with TRBD1. This CDR3 spans 16 amino acids. Per the germline V gene, CDR1 is ENHRY and CDR2 is SYGVKD. V lost 10 bases to trimming and J lost 4 bases; unmatched junction nucleotides: 12.

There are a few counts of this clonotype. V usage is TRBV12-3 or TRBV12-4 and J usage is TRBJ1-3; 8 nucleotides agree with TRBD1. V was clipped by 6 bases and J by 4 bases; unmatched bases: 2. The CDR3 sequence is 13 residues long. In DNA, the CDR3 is TGTGCCAGCAGGGACAGGGTCGGAAACACCATATATTTT. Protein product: CASRDRVGNTIYF.